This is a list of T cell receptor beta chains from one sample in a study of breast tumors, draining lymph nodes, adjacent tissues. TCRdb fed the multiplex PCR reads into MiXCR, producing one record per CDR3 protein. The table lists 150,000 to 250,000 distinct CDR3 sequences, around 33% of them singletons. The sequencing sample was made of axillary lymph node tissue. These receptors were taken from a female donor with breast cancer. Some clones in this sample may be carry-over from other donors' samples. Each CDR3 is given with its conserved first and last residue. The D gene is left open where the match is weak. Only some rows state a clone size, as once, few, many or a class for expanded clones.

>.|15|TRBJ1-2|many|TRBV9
CASSAHLGGAYGYTF
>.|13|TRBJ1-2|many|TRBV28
CASSGPDLYGYTF
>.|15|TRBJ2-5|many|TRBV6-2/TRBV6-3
CASRAPLNARETQYF
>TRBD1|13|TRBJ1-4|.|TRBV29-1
CSVHTGGGEKLFF
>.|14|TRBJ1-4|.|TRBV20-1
CSAAAGGYQEKLFF
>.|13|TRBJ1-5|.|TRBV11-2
CASSLAGGETQHF
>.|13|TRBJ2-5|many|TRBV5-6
CASSPTGLVNQYF
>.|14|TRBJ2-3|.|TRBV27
CASKTLSGEDTQYF
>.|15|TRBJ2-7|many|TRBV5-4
CASSTRGLGSYEQYF
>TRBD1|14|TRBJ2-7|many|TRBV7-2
CASSSGTGHYEQYF
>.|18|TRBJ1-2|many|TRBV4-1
CASSQDPKGTGANYGYTF
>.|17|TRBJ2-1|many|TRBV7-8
CASSLRQGSFGYNEQFF
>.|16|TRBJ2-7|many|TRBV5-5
CASSCSREKGCYEQYF
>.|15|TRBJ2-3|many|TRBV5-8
CASSYLGAATDTQYF
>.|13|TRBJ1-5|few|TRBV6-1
CASRNGRGQPQHF
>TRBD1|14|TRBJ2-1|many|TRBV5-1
CASNMGTGYNEQFF
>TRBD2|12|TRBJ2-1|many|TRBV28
CASRTGTTEQFF
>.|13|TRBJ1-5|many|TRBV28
CASSLQVYQPQHF
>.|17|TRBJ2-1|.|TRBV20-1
CGGSVPRDSGYYNEQFF
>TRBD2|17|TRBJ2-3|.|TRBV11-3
CASGKHTSGRPTDTQYF
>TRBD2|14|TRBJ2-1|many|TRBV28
CASSLSLAGNEQFF
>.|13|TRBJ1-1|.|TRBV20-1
CSALQGLDTEAFF
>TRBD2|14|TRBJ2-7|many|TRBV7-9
CASSHSGRESEQYF
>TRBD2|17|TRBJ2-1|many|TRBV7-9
CASSLAVAGGPKNEQFF
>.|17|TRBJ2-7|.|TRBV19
CASSRETPGTVDYEQYF
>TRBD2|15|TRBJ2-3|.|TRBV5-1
CASTSGTSAAYEQYF
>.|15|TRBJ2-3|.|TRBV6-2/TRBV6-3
CASLPSGESTDTQYF
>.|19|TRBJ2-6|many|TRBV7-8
CASSLNWGAYSSGANVLTF
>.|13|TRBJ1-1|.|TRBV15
CATSRVENTEAFF
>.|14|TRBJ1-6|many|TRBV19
CATSHRVGYSPLHF
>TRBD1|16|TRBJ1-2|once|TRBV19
CASSSPGQGPNYGYTF
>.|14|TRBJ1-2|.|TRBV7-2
CASTLNGANEGYTF
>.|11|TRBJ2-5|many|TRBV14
CASRSGKTQYF
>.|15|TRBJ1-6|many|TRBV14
CASSPGAGANSPLHF